These 29 T cell receptor beta chains were sequenced from one sample in a study of shared clonotypes between healthy human individuals (dated by TCRdb to about 2020). Library preparation employed the immunoSEQ multiplex PCR assay. TCRdb took this table from immuneACCESS and kept in-frame rearrangements with V and J called. Such tables lack part of the clones; where checked against another copy, unresolved V genes explain under half of the gap, and the rest is unexplained. The sample profile shows around 2,000,000 clones; 85% to 95% of them were found once. Together, the top ten hold approximately 0.13% of the sample. Sequenced sample: naive CD4+ T cells sorted from blood. The meaning of the sample's cell subset or site label: CD45RA+ positively selected. All receptors come from a man aged 18 to 30 in good health.

The chain uses TRBV5-1 and TRBJ2-7, with 9 bases that match TRBD1. V was clipped by 0 bases and J by 5 bases; unmatched bases: 9. The CDR3 extends over 16 amino acids. Germline V gene sequence: CDR1 SGHRS, CDR2 YFSETQ. CDR3 sequence (DNA): TGCGCCAGCAGCTTGGGCCGGCCGACAGGGGGTGACGAGCAGTACTTC. It is translated as CASSLGRPTGGDEQYF.

This clone was recorded only once. The J gene is TRBJ2-1, the V gene TRBV15, with TRBD1 identical over 8 bases. J gave up 6 bases and V 5 bases, and 9 bases lay outside the gene matches. The CDR3 consists of 15 residues. Germline V CDR1 and CDR2: LNHNV, YYDKDF (reference sequence). The CDR3 here is CATSSRTGPINEQFF. In DNA, the CDR3 is TGTGCCACCAGCTCTCGGACAGGGCCCATCAATGAGCAGTTCTTC.

This clone was observed a single time. The chain recombines TRBV28 with TRBJ1-5; 9 positions agree with TRBD1. CDR1 and CDR2 (germline): MDHEN, SYDVKM. CDR3 length equals 18 residues. The ends lost 4 bases at V and 0 bases at J; junction bases unmatched: 10. CDR3 DNA: TGTGCCAGCAGTTCCCTCACCGGGACAGGGTTTAGCAATCAGCCCCAGCATTTT. It codes for CASSSLTGTGFSNQPQHF.

The chain recombines TRBV7-2 with TRBJ2-2, with unresolved D. V was pared by 7 bases and J by 4 bases, with 13 bases between. Germline-derived CDR1 and CDR2 are SGHTA and FQGNSA. The CDR3 is 14 residues long. CDR3: CASTSTPTTGELFF. In nucleotides, the CDR3 is TGTGCCAGCACCTCAACACCGACCACCGGGGAGCTGTTTTTT.

The chain couples TRBV4-1 to TRBJ1-3, with D possibly matching TRBD1 (5 bases). V shed 0 bases and J shed 8 bases, with 8 bases lying between them. The CDR3 length is 13 residues. The germline V gene encodes CDR1 MGHRA and CDR2 YSYEKL. CDR3 loop: CASSQDRGDTIYF. CDR3 sequence (DNA): TGCGCCAGCAGCCAAGATCGAGGGGACACCATATATTTT.

The chain is built from TRBV10-3 and TRBJ1-2; no firm D call. CDR1 ENHRY and CDR2 SYGVKD come from the germline V gene. V shed 0 bases and J shed 4 bases, with 9 bases lying between them. CDR3 length equals 14 residues. In nucleotides, the CDR3 is TGTGCCATCAGTGAGTCTCTGGATCCCTATGGCTACACCTTC. This sequence encodes CAISESLDPYGYTF.

In the case of this clone: A much larger clone lies a single base off, so this may be a read error. The chain couples TRBV5-4 to TRBJ1-2; maybe TRBD1 (5 bases). The germline gives CDR1 SGHNT, CDR2 YYREEE (reference sequence). The ends were cut back, 4 bases at V and 4 bases at J, with 8 bases in the middle. The CDR3 has 12 residues. The CDR3 nucleotides read TGTGCCAGCAGCCAGAGGGGCTATGGCTACACCTTC. Its translation: CASSQRGYGYTF.

This sequence joins TRBV7-8 and TRBJ2-2; D might be TRBD1 or TRBD2, each matching 5 bases. V was clipped by 0 bases and J by 7 bases, with 15 bases between them. Germline V gene sequence: CDR1 SGHVS, CDR2 FQNEAQ. The CDR3 is 16 amino acids. The CDR3 DNA reads TGTGCCAGCAGCTTAGCCCCCGGGACGGAGAACGGGGAGCTGTTTTTT. Its translation: CASSLAPGTENGELFF.

The gene calls are TRBV5-1 and TRBJ1-6; D remains ambiguous. This CDR3 has 14 amino acids. CDR1 and CDR2 (germline): SGHRS, YFSETQ. Trimming removed 0 bases at V and 10 bases at J, with 11 bases between. This chain's CDR3 is CASSLEGQGSPLHF. The CDR3 DNA is TGCGCCAGCAGCTTGGAGGGTCAAGGATCACCCCTCCACTTT.

The chain uses TRBV18 and TRBJ1-2; no clear D. Germline V gene data show CDR1 as KGHSH and CDR2 as LQKENI. Trimming took off 1 base at V and 4 bases at J, with 7 bases between the two ends. This CDR3 has 13 residues. This CDR3 is CASSPQVGYGYTF. In DNA, the CDR3 is TGTGCCAGCTCACCACAAGTCGGCTATGGCTACACCTTC.

The V call is TRBV4-1, the J call TRBJ2-3, with TRBD1 as a possible D gene (6 bases). CDR1 MGHRA and CDR2 YSYEKL come from the germline V gene. The CDR3 covers 17 residues. V lost 4 bases and J lost 0, with 17 bases in between. CDR3 amino acids: CASSLGGRGPSTDTQYF. CDR3 sequence (DNA): TGCGCCAGCAGCCTAGGGGGTCGAGGGCCTAGCACAGATACGCAGTATTTT.

J is TRBJ2-3 and V is TRBV30, with 7 bases lining up with TRBD2. The CDR3 consists of 14 residues. The trim removed 5 bases at V and 10 bases at J, leaving 15 bases unmatched. Looked up from germline, CDR1 is GTSNPN and CDR2 is SVGIG (reference sequence). The DNA of the CDR3 is TGTGCCTGGGGGGAGGGATCTTTACCTTCGGCGCAGTATTTT. As protein: CAWGEGSLPSAQYF. The variable domain in full, completed from reference TRBV30 and TRBJ2-3, reads SQTIHQWPATLVQPVGSPLSLECTVEGTSNPNLYWYRQAAGRGLQLLFYSVGIGQISSEVPQNLSASRPQDRQFILSSKKLLLSDSGFYLCAWGEGSLPSAQYFGPGTRLTVL.

V gene TRBV10-2 combines with J gene TRBJ2-7; D not resolved. This CDR3 is built from 14 residues. Germline V gene data show CDR1 as WSHSY and CDR2 as SAAADI. The V end lost 3 bases, the J end lost 3 bases, and 12 bases lay between the germline ends. The CDR3 DNA reads as TGCGCCAGCAGTGACCCAAACTGGGTCTACGAGCAGTACTTC. Translation gives CASSDPNWVYEQYF.

This sequence joins TRBV27 and TRBJ1-5; D gene ambiguous. CDR1 is MNHEY and CDR2 is SMNVEV in the germline V gene (reference sequence). The CDR3 runs to 13 residues. Trimming left V 3 bases short and J 3 bases short, with 6 bases between. CDR3 region: CASSFRANQPQHF. The CDR3 coding sequence is TGTGCCAGCAGTTTTAGGGCCAATCAGCCCCAGCATTTT.

Points on this clone: Distinct nucleotide sequences in the sample also encode this CDR3. The chain employs TRBV5-1 and TRBJ2-2, with D hard to call. The germline CDR1 and CDR2 sequences are SGHRS and YFSETQ. This CDR3 contains 12 residues. Trimming took 2 bases from V and 6 from J, leaving 5 bases between them. CDR3 region: CASSFGPGELFF. The DNA for the CDR3 is TGCGCCAGCAGCTTTGGACCCGGGGAGCTGTTTTTT.

This rearrangement joins TRBV5-1 to TRBJ2-1; 8 bases line up with TRBD2. Per germline, CDR1 SGHRS and CDR2 YFSETQ. The V gene end was trimmed by 7 bases and the J gene end by 0 bases; junction bases not matched to a gene: 9. The CDR3 length is 16 residues. This CDR3 is CASGAGGLSSYNEQFF. The CDR3 DNA reads TGCGCCAGCGGGGCGGGAGGACTAAGCTCCTACAATGAGCAGTTCTTC.

The rearrangement uses TRBV9 and TRBJ1-2; no firm D call. Germline CDR1 is SGDLS and CDR2 is YYNGEE. The CDR3 covers 15 residues. Trimming removed 3 bases from V and 4 bases from J, with 16 bases in between. In DNA form, the CDR3 reads TGTGCCAGCAGCGATAGCGGGAGCGTGAGCTATGGCTACACCTTC. Translating it yields CASSDSGSVSYGYTF.

The rearrangement uses TRBV27 and TRBJ1-2, with 7 positions matching TRBD1. The CDR3 has 16 residues. V gave up 3 bases and J gave up 5 bases; unmatched junction bases: 12. CDR1 and CDR2 (germline): MNHEY, SMNVEV (reference sequence). CDR3 amino acids: CASSFNRPGQWYGYTF. DNA for the CDR3: TGTGCCAGCAGTTTCAACCGTCCGGGACAGTGGTATGGCTACACCTTC.

This chain joins TRBV10-1 and TRBJ2-2; 9 positions match TRBD1. Losses at the gene ends were 6 bases for V and 3 bases for J; bases not matched to a gene: 2. Looked up from germline, CDR1 is WNHNN and CDR2 is SYGVQD (reference sequence). The CDR3 loop spans 14 amino acids. The CDR3 sequence: CASRGDRDTGELFF. CDR3 DNA sequence: TGCGCCAGCAGGGGGGACAGGGACACCGGGGAGCTGTTTTTT.

The rearrangement links TRBV19 to TRBJ1-1; 8 bases map to TRBD1. The CDR3 is 16 amino acids. After removal of 4 bases from V and 2 bases from J, the junction contained 9 bases not matched to a gene. CDR1 and CDR2 (germline): LNHDA, SQIVND (reference sequence). Written as DNA, the CDR3 is TGTGCCAGTAGTACACACCTGGGACAGGTAAACACTGAAGCTTTCTTT. It encodes CASSTHLGQVNTEAFF.

The gene calls are TRBV11-2 and TRBJ2-5; 8 bases align to TRBD1. The V gene end was trimmed by 7 bases and the J gene end by 5 bases; junction bases not matched to a gene: 9. CDR1 is SGHAT and CDR2 is FQNNGV in the germline V gene. The CDR3 length is 14 residues. The CDR3 region has the DNA TGTGCCAGCAACATGCAGGGGGCTGGGGAGACCCAGTACTTC. It codes for CASNMQGAGETQYF.

This clone was recorded only once. The chain links TRBV7-8 to TRBJ1-1; D is perhaps TRBD1 (6 bases). CDR1 is SGHVS, CDR2 FQNEAQ, per germline. Trimming took off 0 bases at V and 5 bases at J, with 16 bases between the two ends. CDR3 length: 16 residues. The CDR3 sequence is CASSLASRTALTEAFF. Written as DNA, the CDR3 is TGTGCCAGCAGCTTAGCCTCTCGGACAGCCTTGACTGAAGCTTTCTTT.

The rearrangement uses TRBV5-4 and TRBJ2-2; D may be TRBD2 (5 bases). The CDR3 runs 15 residues. In germline, CDR1 is SGHNT, CDR2 YYREEE (reference sequence). V was clipped by 3 bases and J by 1 base, with 10 bases between them. CDR3 amino acids: CASSSSGLNTGELFF. CDR3 coding DNA: TGTGCCAGCAGCTCCAGCGGCCTGAACACCGGGGAGCTGTTTTTT.

The chain has TRBV30 and TRBJ1-1; D is possibly TRBD1 (6 bases). Germline CDR1 is GTSNPN and CDR2 is SVGIG (reference sequence). This CDR3 contains 13 residues. V was pared by 2 bases and J by 4 bases, with 11 bases between. CDR3 bases: TGTGCCTGGAGTCCAGGGGATGGCACTGAAGCTTTCTTT. Its translation: CAWSPGDGTEAFF.

The CDR3 coding sequence is TGTGCCTGGCAACGGACAGCCGCCCCTCATGGCTACACCTTC. Translating it yields CAWQRTAAPHGYTF. The chain links TRBV30 to TRBJ1-2, with D tentatively TRBD1 (6 bases). The CDR3 contains 14 residues. V was shortened by 5 bases and J by 6 bases, with 19 bases between the two germline ends. Germline CDR1 and CDR2: GTSNPN and SVGIG (reference sequence).

CDR3 loop: CASCKGNTIYF. Written as DNA, the CDR3 is TGTGCCAGCTGTAAAGGAAACACCATATATTTT. This rearrangement joins TRBV6-5 to TRBJ1-3; D not resolved. V lost 8 bases to trimming and J lost 4 bases, with 6 bases between them. This CDR3 is 11 amino acids long. From germline, CDR1 is MNHEY and CDR2 SVGAGI.

V gene TRBV29-1 combines with J gene TRBJ1-2, with TRBD1 matching over 11 bases. V was pared by 7 bases and J by 6 bases, with 4 bases of the junction left unmatched. The CDR3 runs 12 residues. Germline V CDR1 and CDR2: SQVTM, ANQGSEA. The CDR3 DNA sequence: TGCAGCGCGGGGGACAGGGGGAATGGCTACACCTTC. This codes for CSAGDRGNGYTF.

The J gene is TRBJ1-5, the V gene TRBV7-6; 7 bases are a match to TRBD1. V dropped 4 bases and J dropped 3; count of bases not matched to a gene: 3. Per germline, CDR1 SGHVS and CDR2 FNYEAQ. The CDR3 has 14 amino acids. The CDR3 nucleotides read TGTGCCAGCAGCTCACAGGGGATCAATCAGCCCCAGCATTTT. It codes for CASSSQGINQPQHF.

The chain recombines TRBV10-3 with TRBJ2-7; the match to TRBD2 covers 10 bases. CDR1 ENHRY and CDR2 SYGVKD come from the germline V gene. This CDR3 has 15 amino acids. J lost 4 bases, V lost 4 bases, and 7 bases had no gene match. In nucleotides, the CDR3 is TGTGCCATCAGTGTAGCAGCGGGAGGGCAGTACGAGCAGTACTTC. This sequence encodes CAISVAAGGQYEQYF.